Each of the 11 T cell receptor beta chains below was sequenced from the same sample in a study of vaccination effects on CD4 cells after COVID-19. ViraFEST used viral peptide pools to expand antigen-specific CD4+ T cells before sequencing. Cultured cells yielded isolated CD4+ T cells after 10 days. A positive SARS-CoV-2 PCR test fell between March and December 2020. All participants had two doses of either the BNT162b2 or mRNA-1273 vaccine. This table comes from immunoSEQ multiplex PCR, and its TCRdb copy is limited to in-frame clones, with some not included. The repertoire has 15,000 to 20,000 clones, around 80% of them found once; the top ten carry roughly 20%. These TCRs are of unknown antigen specificity. The material was CD4+ T cells from PBMCs cultured with SARS-CoV-2 spike peptides, obtained after COVID-19 vaccination. The receptors derive from a human donor who had a prior SARS-CoV-2 infection.

The chain joins TRBV5-6 to TRBJ2-7; D is unclear. Germline lookup yields CDR1 SGHDT and CDR2 YYEEEE. Trimming cost V 2 bases and J 1 base, with 10 bases left between them. The CDR3 contains 14 residues. The CDR3 DNA reads as TGTGCCAGCAGCTTCTCGGTCTGGTCCTACGAGCAGTACTTC. It translates to CASSFSVWSYEQYF.

To note about this clone: One end of the junction does not line up with germline, which may come from a read error. This chain links TRBV9 with TRBJ1-2, with a possible D match to TRBD1 (6 bases). There are 13 residues in the CDR3. The V gene's germline CDR1 is SGDLS and CDR2 YYNGEE. The CDR3 here is CASTQGRFGGYAF. The CDR3, as DNA: TGTGCCAGCACTCAGGGTCGTTTCGGGGGCTACGCCTTC.

The chain employs TRBV4-3 and TRBJ1-6; 8 nucleotides line up with TRBD1. V gave up 2 bases and J gave up 7 bases; unmatched junction bases: 1. Germline CDR1 is LGHNA and CDR2 is YSLEER. The CDR3 covers 14 residues. The CDR3 reads CASSQRQGNSPLHF. DNA for the CDR3: TGCGCCAGCAGCCAACGACAGGGGAATTCACCCCTCCACTTT.

The gene calls are TRBV28 and TRBJ2-3; 7 bases map to TRBD1. Germline trimming cut 4 bases from V and 2 bases from J; bases unmatched to any gene: 6. In germline, CDR1 is MDHEN, CDR2 SYDVKM. The length of the CDR3 is 15 residues. The CDR3 DNA is TGTGCCAGCAGTTACAGGGGTCGCGCCACAGATACGCAGTATTTT. Amino acid sequence: CASSYRGRATDTQYF.

This sequence joins TRBV14 and TRBJ2-3, with D perhaps matching TRBD1 or TRBD2 (5 bases each). Trimming removed 3 bases at V and 13 bases at J, with 17 bases between. The germline V gene has CDR1 SGHDN and CDR2 FVKESK. The CDR3 runs 13 residues. The CDR3 DNA sequence: TGTGCCAGCAGCCAGCGACTACCGGGGCGAAAGTATTTT. It translates to CASSQRLPGRKYF.

The rearrangement uses TRBV5-1 and TRBJ1-1; D ambiguous. The CDR3 contains 15 residues. Germline CDR1 SGHRS, CDR2 YFSETQ. V lost 10 bases to trimming and J lost 0 bases, with 19 bases between them. The CDR3 reads CALSVMRPLNTEAFF. In DNA, the CDR3 is TGCGCCCTCTCCGTTATGCGGCCCCTGAACACTGAAGCTTTCTTT.

The chain carries TRBV20-1 and TRBJ1-5; unclear D gene. The CDR3 spans 13 residues. V dropped 3 bases and J dropped 0 bases, with 6 bases sitting between them. The germline gives CDR1 DFQATT, CDR2 SNEGSKA (reference sequence). This chain's CDR3 is CSASRDSNQPQHF. The CDR3 DNA is TGCAGTGCTAGTCGAGATAGCAATCAGCCCCAGCATTTT.

Here the CDR3 DNA reads TGTGCCAGCATAGAGGAGATGGGACAGCCCCAGCATTTT. Its protein product is CASIEEMGQPQHF. The chain links TRBV2 to TRBJ1-5; no clear D. V gave up 7 bases and J gave up 7 bases, with 14 bases separating them. This CDR3 is built from 13 residues. Germline V gives CDR1 SNHLY, CDR2 FYNNEI.

This chain connects TRBV7-9 to TRBJ1-6, with a weak D call TRBD1 (5 bases). Trimming took 0 bases from V and 5 from J, leaving 8 bases between them. CDR1 is SEHNR and CDR2 is FQNEAQ in the germline V gene (reference sequence). CDR3 length: 15 residues. CDR3 sequence: CASSLATVHNSPLHF. CDR3 DNA sequence: TGTGCCAGCAGCTTAGCGACAGTCCATAATTCACCCCTCCACTTT.

The chain is built from TRBV6-6 and TRBJ1-3; 8 nucleotides match TRBD1. CDR1 and CDR2 from the germline V gene are MNHNY and SVGAGI (reference sequence). Unmatched junction bases numbered 3, after V lost 2 bases and J lost 3 bases. This CDR3 has 15 amino acids. The DNA for the CDR3 is TGTGCCAGCAGTTACGGCAGGGGGCTTGGAAACACCATATATTTT. Amino acid sequence: CASSYGRGLGNTIYF.

Judged by abundance, this clone is medium-sized. The chain links TRBV4-1 to TRBJ2-1, with D possibly TRBD2 on 5 matching bases. Trimming took off 1 base at V and 5 bases at J, with 18 bases between the two ends. CDR3 length: 17 amino acids. CDR1 MGHRA and CDR2 YSYEKL come from the germline V gene. CDR3 sequence reads: CASSQAGKPRRNNEQFF. DNA of the CDR3: TGCGCCAGCAGCCAAGCCGGGAAACCCCGCCGCAACAATGAGCAGTTCTTC.